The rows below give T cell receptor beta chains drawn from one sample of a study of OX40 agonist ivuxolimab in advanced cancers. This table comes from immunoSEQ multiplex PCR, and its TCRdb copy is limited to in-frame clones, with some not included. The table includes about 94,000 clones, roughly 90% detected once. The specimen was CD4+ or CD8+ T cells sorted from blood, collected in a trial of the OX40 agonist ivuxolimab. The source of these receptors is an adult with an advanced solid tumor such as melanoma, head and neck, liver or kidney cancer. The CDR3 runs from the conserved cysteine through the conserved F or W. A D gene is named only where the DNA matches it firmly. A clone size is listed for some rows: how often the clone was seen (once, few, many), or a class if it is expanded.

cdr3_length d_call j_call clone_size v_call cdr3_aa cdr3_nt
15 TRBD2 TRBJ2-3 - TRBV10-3 CAISDHGGARDTQYF TGTGCCATCAGTGACCACGGGGGGGCCCGTGATACGCAGTATTTT
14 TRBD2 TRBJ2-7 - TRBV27 CASSLVAGVYEQYF TGTGCCAGCAGTTTAGTAGCGGGGGTCTACGAGCAGTACTTC
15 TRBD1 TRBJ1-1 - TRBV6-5 CASSYGQGRATEAFF TGTGCCAGCAGTTACGGACAGGGGAGGGCCACTGAAGCTTTCTTT
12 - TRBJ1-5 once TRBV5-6 CASSLVDQPQHF TGTGCCAGCAGCTTGGTTGATCAGCCCCAGCATTTT
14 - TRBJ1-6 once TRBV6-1 CASSVEGYNSPLHF TGTGCCAGCAGTGTTGAGGGTTATAATTCACCCCTCCACTTT
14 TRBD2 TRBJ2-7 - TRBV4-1 CASSQDLGLAGQYF TGCGCCAGCAGCCAAGACCTGGGACTAGCGGGGCAGTACTTC
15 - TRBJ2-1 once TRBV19 CASSIAAGVGHEQFF TGTGCCAGTAGTATCGCCGCCGGGGTCGGTCATGAGCAGTTCTTC
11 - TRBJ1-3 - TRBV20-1 CSSRGGNTIYF TGCAGTTCCCGGGGCGGCAACACCATATATTTT
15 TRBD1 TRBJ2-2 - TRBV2 CASSQQGVITGELFF TGTGCCAGCAGCCAACAGGGGGTTATCACCGGGGAGCTGTTTTTT
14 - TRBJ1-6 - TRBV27 CASSLGISNSPLHF TGTGCCAGCAGTTTAGGCATATCTAATTCACCCCTCCACTTT
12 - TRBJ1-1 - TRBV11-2 CASSLDGPEAFF TGTGCCAGCAGCCTGGACGGCCCTGAAGCTTTCTTT
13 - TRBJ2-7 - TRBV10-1 CASSDGTPRRGYF TGCGCCAGCAGTGACGGGACACCGAGACGTGGGTACTTC
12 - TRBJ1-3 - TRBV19 CAGGTGGNTIYF TGTGCCGGAGGGACGGGAGGAAACACCATATATTTT
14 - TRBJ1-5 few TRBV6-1 CASIEAQGNQPQHF TGTGCCAGCATCGAGGCGCAGGGCAATCAGCCCCAGCATTTT
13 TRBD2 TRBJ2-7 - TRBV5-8 CASTRRGSYEQYF TGTGCCAGCACCCGGCGGGGGTCCTACGAGCAGTACTTC
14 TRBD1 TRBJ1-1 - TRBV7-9 CASSLRTGTTEAFF TGTGCCAGCAGCTTGAGGACAGGAACCACTGAAGCTTTCTTT
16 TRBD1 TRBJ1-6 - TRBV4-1 CASSQSDRGIGSPLHF TGCGCCAGCAGCCAGAGTGACAGGGGGATAGGTTCACCCCTCCACTTT
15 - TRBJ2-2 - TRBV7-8 CASSSIGGNTGELFF TGTGCCAGCAGCTCCATCGGGGGGAACACCGGGGAGCTGTTTTTT
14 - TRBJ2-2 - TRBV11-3 CASSSKGFTGELFF TGTGCCAGCAGCTCCAAGGGTTTCACCGGGGAGCTGTTTTTT
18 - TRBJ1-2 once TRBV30 CAWSVHDFVGSGRYGYTF TGTGCCTGGAGTGTACACGATTTCGTGGGTTCGGGACGTTATGGCTACACCTTC
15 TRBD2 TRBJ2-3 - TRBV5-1 CASRLAGGSTDTQYF TGCGCCAGCAGACTAGCCGGGGGGAGCACAGATACGCAGTATTTT
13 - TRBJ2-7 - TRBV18 CASSPTDSYEQYF TGTGCCAGCTCGCCTACAGACTCCTACGAGCAGTACTTC
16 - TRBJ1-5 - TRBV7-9 CASSPAGSQGRQPQHF TGTGCCAGCAGCCCGGCAGGGTCTCAGGGGAGACAGCCCCAGCATTTT
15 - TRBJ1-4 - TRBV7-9 CASSSSGGRFGKLFF TGTGCCAGCAGCTCGTCAGGCGGCAGGTTCGGAAAACTGTTTTTT
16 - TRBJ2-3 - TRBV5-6 CASSLARAGYTDTQYF TGTGCCAGCAGCTTGGCTCGGGCGGGGTACACAGATACGCAGTATTTT
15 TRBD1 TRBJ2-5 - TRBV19 CASSPWTGGTETQYF TGTGCCAGTAGTCCCTGGACAGGGGGAACTGAGACCCAGTACTTC
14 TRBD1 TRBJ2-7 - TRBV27 CASTPTGMGYEQYF TGTGCCAGCACACCGACAGGGATGGGCTACGAGCAGTACTTC
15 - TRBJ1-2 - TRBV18 CASSPPSAGNYGYTF TGTGCCAGCTCACCACCGTCCGCAGGGAACTATGGCTACACCTTC
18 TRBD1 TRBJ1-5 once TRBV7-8 CASSQGTGLGRANQPQHF TGTGCCAGCAGCCAAGGGACAGGATTAGGGAGGGCTAATCAGCCCCAGCATTTT
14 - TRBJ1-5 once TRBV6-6 CASSSGRNNQPQHF TGTGCCAGCAGTTCCGGCAGGAACAATCAGCCCCAGCATTTT
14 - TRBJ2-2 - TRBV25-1 CASTPTVVSGELFF TGTGCCAGCACCCCGACGGTGGTCTCCGGGGAGCTGTTTTTT
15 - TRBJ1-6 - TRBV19 CASRPRTDRTSPLHF TGTGCCAGTAGACCACGTACAGATCGTACTTCACCCCTCCACTTT
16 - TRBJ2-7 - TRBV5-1 CASSLYPVPGTYEQYF TGCGCCAGCAGCTTGTACCCGGTCCCCGGGACCTACGAGCAGTACTTC
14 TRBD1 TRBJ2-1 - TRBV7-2 CASSFRQGNNEQFF TGTGCCAGCAGCTTCCGACAGGGGAACAATGAGCAGTTCTTC
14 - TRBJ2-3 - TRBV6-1 CASSERGSTDTQYF TGTGCCAGCAGTGAAAGGGGGTCCACAGATACGCAGTATTTT
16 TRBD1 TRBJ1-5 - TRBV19 CASSSIDRGRNQPQHF TGTGCCAGTAGTTCAATCGACAGGGGAAGGAATCAGCCCCAGCATTTT
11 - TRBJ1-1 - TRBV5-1 CASSLAGEAFF TGCGCCAGCAGCTTGGCAGGTGAAGCTTTCTTT
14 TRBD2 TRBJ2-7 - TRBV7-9 CASSSTSGGSEQYF TGTGCCAGCAGCTCGACTAGCGGGGGATCCGAGCAGTACTTC
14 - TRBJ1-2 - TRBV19 CASSKPEADYGYTF TGTGCCAGTAGTAAGCCGGAGGCGGACTATGGCTACACCTTC
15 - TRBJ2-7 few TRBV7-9 CASSPTSWGTYEQYF TGTGCCAGCAGCCCCACCTCCTGGGGGACCTACGAGCAGTACTTC
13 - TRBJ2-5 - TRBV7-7 CASSPGHRETQYF TGTGCTAGCAGCCCCGGGCATAGAGAGACCCAGTACTTC
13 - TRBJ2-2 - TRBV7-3 CASSSPNTGELFF TGTGCCAGCAGCTCCCCGAACACCGGGGAGCTGTTTTTT
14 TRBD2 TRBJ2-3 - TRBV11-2 CASSLAGGTDTQYF TGTGCCAGCAGCCTGGCGGGGGGGACAGATACGCAGTATTTT
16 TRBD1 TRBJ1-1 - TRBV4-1 CASSDRDRKGNTEAFF TGCGCCAGCAGCGACCGGGACAGAAAGGGGAACACTGAAGCTTTCTTT
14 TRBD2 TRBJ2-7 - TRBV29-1 CSVEWEGKPYEQYF TGCAGCGTTGAATGGGAGGGGAAGCCCTACGAGCAGTACTTC
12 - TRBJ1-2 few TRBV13 CASSLLRYGYTF TGTGCCAGCAGCTTATTACGTTATGGCTACACCTTC
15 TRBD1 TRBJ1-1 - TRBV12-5 CASGWDRGMGTEAFF TGTGCTAGTGGTTGGGACAGGGGTATGGGCACTGAAGCTTTCTTT
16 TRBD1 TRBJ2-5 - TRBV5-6 CASSARQGETQETQYF TGTGCCAGCAGCGCACGACAGGGGGAGACGCAAGAGACCCAGTACTTC
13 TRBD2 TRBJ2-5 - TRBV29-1 CSGLAGVSETQYF TGCAGTGGACTAGCGGGGGTTTCGGAGACCCAGTACTTC
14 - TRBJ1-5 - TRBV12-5 CASGLTGSGQPQHF TGTGCTAGTGGTTTGACAGGGTCCGGACAGCCCCAGCATTTT
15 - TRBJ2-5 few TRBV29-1 CSVDRSRALRETQYF TGCAGCGTTGACAGATCCCGGGCCCTGAGAGAGACCCAGTACTTC
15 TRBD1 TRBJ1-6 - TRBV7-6 CASRDRGINNSPLHF TGTGCCAGCAGGGACAGGGGCATAAATAATTCACCCCTCCACTTT
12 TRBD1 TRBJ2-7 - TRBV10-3 CAIDTGVGEQYF TGTGCCATAGACACAGGGGTGGGGGAGCAGTACTTC
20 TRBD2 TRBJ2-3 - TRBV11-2 CASSLDWGLAGGWNTDTQYF TGTGCCAGCAGCTTAGATTGGGGACTAGCGGGGGGGTGGAACACAGATACGCAGTATTTT